This TCR beta chain was sequenced for a study of blood T cell repertoires in COVID-19. Looking at the study overall: Before being deemed recovered, Cohort 3 donors had two negative PCRs, clearance, or symptom resolution. In each case, the material was cDNA or gDNA derived from T cells, B-cell-depleted T cells, or PBMCs. Material from acute and convalescent COVID-19 was sourced from the United States, Italy and Spain.

Details on this clone: The junction shows a germline mismatch at one end, possibly a read error.

CDR1 SGHVS and CDR2 FNYEAQ come from the germline V gene. The CDR3 totals 15 residues. Residents of about two dozen US areas, aged about 18 to 95 years, made up the participants. Measured with immunoSEQ multiplex PCR; TCRdb has only the in-frame clones, and not every one. Of about 170,000 clones detected, around 80% appear once; the ten largest clones hold 19%. The receptor was derived from a woman in her 70s in a cohort exposed to, infected with or recovered from COVID-19 (not recorded which). Specimen: PBMCs or T cells enriched from blood (not recorded which). This chain connects TRBV7-6 to TRBJ2-1, with 12 bases matching TRBD2. CDR3: CASSLAGGPWNEQFF. DNA of the CDR3: TGTGCCAGCAGCCTAGCGGGAGGGCCTTGGAATGAGCAGTTCTTC.